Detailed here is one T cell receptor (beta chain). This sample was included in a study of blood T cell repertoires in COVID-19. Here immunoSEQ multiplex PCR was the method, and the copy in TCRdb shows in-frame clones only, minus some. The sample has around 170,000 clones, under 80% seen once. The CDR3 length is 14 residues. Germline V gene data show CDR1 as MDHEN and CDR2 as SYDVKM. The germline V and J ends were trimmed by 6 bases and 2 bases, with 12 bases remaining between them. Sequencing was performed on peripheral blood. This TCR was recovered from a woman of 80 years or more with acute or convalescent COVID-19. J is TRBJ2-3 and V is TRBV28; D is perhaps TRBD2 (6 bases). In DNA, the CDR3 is TGTGCCAGCAGACTACGGGGGATCACAGATACGCAGTATTTT. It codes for CASRLRGITDTQYF.